This section outlines one T cell receptor beta chain sequence together with its context. Its specificity is not known. This CDR3 is built from 17 residues. Between the trimmed V and J ends, which lost 0 bases and 4 bases, there was a span of 18 bases. Germline values: CDR1 LNHNV, CDR2 YYDKDF (reference sequence). The sample comes from a study of CD4+ T cells in melanoma. Whole-study findings and limits: CD8+ T cell, macrophage and B cell function reportedly correlated with neoantigen-specific CD4+ T cells.

Here immunoSEQ multiplex PCR was the method, and the copy in TCRdb shows in-frame clones only, minus some. The repertoire consists of tens of thousands of clones, with about four fifths occurring once and the leading ten covering around 3.6%. Sequencing was performed on cells from a culture (not recorded whether cultured in vitro). The receptor comes from a human donor with melanoma. The J gene is TRBJ1-2, the V gene TRBV15; weak D call: TRBD1 (5 bases). CDR3: CATSRDTPRGTPYGYTF. The CDR3 DNA follows: TGTGCCACCAGCAGAGATACCCCACGGGGGACCCCCTATGGCTACACCTTC.